The rows below give T cell receptor beta chains drawn from one sample of a study of blood T cell repertoires in COVID-19. Clones were sequenced by immunoSEQ multiplex PCR, and TCRdb holds only the in-frame ones, with some missing. Altogether 200,000 to 300,000 clones are present, roughly four fifths being singletons, with the ten largest covering approximately 13%. Specimen: peripheral blood. These receptors were taken from a woman in her sixties or seventies with active or convalescent COVID-19. CDR3s include the opening cysteine and the closing phenylalanine or tryptophan. D genes are given only for firm matches. Where a row states a size, it is once, few, many or the class of an expanded clone; other rows omit it.

abundance	d_gene	v_gene	j_gene	CDR3nt	CDR3aa
NA	TRBD1	TRBV11-3	TRBJ1-5	TGTGCCAGCAGCGCCGACGCGGGACAGGGGGATCAGCCCCAGCATTTT	CASSADAGQGDQPQHF
few	NA	TRBV4-3	TRBJ2-2	TGCGCCAGCAGCCAAGAAGAAGGGGGATACGGACAGCACACCGGGGAGCTGTTTTTT	CASSQEEGGYGQHTGELFF
NA	TRBD1	TRBV6-5	TRBJ1-1	TGTGCCAGCAGTTCCGGACAGGGGAGTACTGAAGCTTTCTTT	CASSSGQGSTEAFF
NA	TRBD2	TRBV9	TRBJ2-5	TGTGCCAGCAGCGTTAGCGGGGGTTACCAAGAGACCCAGTACTTC	CASSVSGGYQETQYF
NA	TRBD1	TRBV11-2	TRBJ1-6	TGTGCCAGCAGCTTGACGAGGGGGCCTACGGCACCCCTCCACTTT	CASSLTRGPTAPLHF
NA	TRBD1	TRBV9	TRBJ2-3	TGTGCCAGCAGCGTAGGGGGGCAGGGGGCAGATACGCAGTATTTT	CASSVGGQGADTQYF
NA	NA	TRBV29-1	TRBJ2-4	TGCAGCGTGGGAGACAGGCAAAACATTCAGTACTTC	CSVGDRQNIQYF
NA	NA	TRBV7-8	TRBJ1-2	TGTGCCAGCAGCTTAGGGGTCGGCCTCCGGGAGGGCTACACCTTC	CASSLGVGLREGYTF
NA	NA	TRBV5-5	TRBJ2-5	TGTGCCAGCAGCTGGACTCCGCCCAAAGAGACCCAGTACTTC	CASSWTPPKETQYF
NA	TRBD1	TRBV9	TRBJ2-7	TGTGCCAGCAGCGTAGCTGGGGGTCTCGGGACAGATTCCTACGAGCAGTACTTC	CASSVAGGLGTDSYEQYF
NA	NA	TRBV7-2	TRBJ2-3	TGTGCCAGCAGCTTAGCGTGGGGGCAGGATACGCAGTATTTT	CASSLAWGQDTQYF
NA	NA	TRBV29-1	TRBJ2-3	TGCAGCGTTGGATTTAGCCTAGTTGGAGATACGCAGTATTTT	CSVGFSLVGDTQYF
NA	TRBD1	TRBV2	TRBJ1-4	TGTGCCAGCAGTGAAGCCGGTCAGGGGGCTAATGAAAAACTGTTTTTT	CASSEAGQGANEKLFF
NA	NA	TRBV4-1	TRBJ1-6	TGCGCCAGCAGCCCATTGGGCACCCAGAACAATTCACCCCTCCACTTT	CASSPLGTQNNSPLHF
NA	NA	TRBV18	TRBJ2-5	TGTGCCAGCTCACCCTCGACCGGGGTACAAGAGACCCAGTACTTC	CASSPSTGVQETQYF
NA	NA	TRBV3-1/TRBV3-2	TRBJ1-1	TGTGCCAGCAGCCAAGCAGTTGAGGGGGTAGCTTTCTTT	CASSQAVEGVAFF
NA	NA	TRBV19	TRBJ1-1	TGTGCCAGTAGTGACCCAGGCGGGTACACTGAAGCTTTCTTT	CASSDPGGYTEAFF
NA	TRBD2	TRBV24-1	TRBJ2-1	TGTGCCACCAGTGATTCTAGCGGGGGGGCGTACAATGAGCAGTTCTTC	CATSDSSGGAYNEQFF
NA	NA	TRBV4-3	TRBJ2-3	TGCGCCAGCAGCCGCGGACCAGGGTCCGATACGCAGTATTTT	CASSRGPGSDTQYF
NA	TRBD1	TRBV19	TRBJ2-7	TGTGCCAGTAGTTCGGGACAGGGCCAGAGCTCCTACGAGCAGTACTTC	CASSSGQGQSSYEQYF
NA	TRBD2	TRBV6-1	TRBJ2-1	TGTGCCAGCAGTGTGACTAGCCCTCGCTCCTACAATGAGCAGTTCTTC	CASSVTSPRSYNEQFF
once	TRBD1	TRBV6-5	TRBJ1-1	TGTGCCAGCCGGGACAGCTTGAACACTGAAGCTTTCTTT	CASRDSLNTEAFF
NA	NA	TRBV6-6	TRBJ2-5	TGTGCCAGCAGCCTTGGGCCCATCAAGCAGGAGACCCAGTACTTC	CASSLGPIKQETQYF
NA	TRBD2	TRBV6-5	TRBJ2-5	TGTGCCAGCAGTTACTCGGGACTAGCGGGCCTGGAGACCCAGTACTTC	CASSYSGLAGLETQYF
NA	NA	TRBV5-6	TRBJ1-1	TGTGCCAGCAGCTTCCAGAGGATGAACACTGAAGCTTTCTTT	CASSFQRMNTEAFF
NA	NA	TRBV6-4	TRBJ2-1	TGTGCCAGCAGACCACCGCTTGAGAGGGAGTTCTTC	CASRPPLEREFF
once	NA	TRBV3-1/TRBV3-2	TRBJ2-3	TGTGCCAGCAGCCAGGTCGCGCGCGGGGGCCTCACAGATACGCAGTATTTT	CASSQVARGGLTDTQYF
NA	TRBD1	TRBV6-2/TRBV6-3	TRBJ1-2	TGTGCCAGCAGTCCCTGGGACAGCTATGGCTACACCTTC	CASSPWDSYGYTF
NA	NA	TRBV21-1	TRBJ2-5	TGTGCCAGCAGGACGACAGCTGGGGAGACCCAGTACTTC	CASRTTAGETQYF
NA	TRBD2	TRBV11-2	TRBJ2-5	TGTGCCAGCAGCTTAGCGGGGGGAGAGACCCAGTACTTC	CASSLAGGETQYF
NA	TRBD1	TRBV29-1	TRBJ1-2	TGCAGCGTTGAAGACGGGATTGGACAGGGAGGCGGCTACACCTTC	CSVEDGIGQGGGYTF
NA	NA	TRBV3-1/TRBV3-2	TRBJ2-5	TGTGCCAGCAGCCAAGGGCCAGACCAAGAGACCCAGTACTTC	CASSQGPDQETQYF
NA	NA	TRBV7-2	TRBJ2-5	TGTGCCAGCAGCTTAGTGGCCGGGACTCAGGAGACCCAGTACTTC	CASSLVAGTQETQYF
NA	NA	TRBV6-6	TRBJ1-6	TGTGCCAGCAGTTACATAAATTCACCCCTCCACTTT	CASSYINSPLHF
NA	NA	TRBV6-4	TRBJ1-2	TGTGCCAGCAGTGAGGGCAGTCAAGGCGGCTACACCTTC	CASSEGSQGGYTF
NA	TRBD2	TRBV19	TRBJ2-3	TGTGCCAGTAGTATTAATGGCGGGAGAGATACGCAGTATTTT	CASSINGGRDTQYF
NA	NA	TRBV3-1/TRBV3-2	TRBJ1-5	TGTGCCAGCAGCCAAGGGCCCAATCAGCCCCAGCATTTT	CASSQGPNQPQHF
NA	TRBD2	TRBV2	TRBJ2-1	TGTGCCAGCAGTGAGGGACTATCCACCTACAATGAGCAGTTCTTC	CASSEGLSTYNEQFF
NA	NA	TRBV6-5	TRBJ1-5	TGTGCCAGCAGCCGGGCCAGGGGAGAGGGATTCCCCCAGCATTTT	CASSRARGEGFPQHF